The 32 T cell receptor beta chains given below trace back to one sample, sequenced in a study of response to subunit inactivated influenza vaccine. TCRdb reanalysed the RT-PCR reads using MiXCR and keeps one entry per CDR3 protein. The data show 550,000 to 800,000 distinct CDR3 sequences, approximately 15% seen once. Sequenced material: PBMCs from blood, taken approximately 15 days before vaccination. These receptor sequences come from a man in his fifties or sixties who received an inactivated influenza vaccine.

The table lists this clonotype with a few counts. The rearrangement joins TRBV6-1 to TRBJ2-5, with D maybe TRBD2 (6 bases). This CDR3 region has 15 residues. Trimming removed 3 bases from V and 6 bases from J, with 17 bases in between. Germline lookup yields CDR1 MNHNS and CDR2 SASEGT. The chain's CDR3 is CASSEEMGRGKTQYF. CDR3 nucleotide sequence: TGTGCCAGCAGTGAGGAGATGGGCCGGGGGAAGACCCAGTACTTC.

The rearrangement joins TRBV19 to TRBJ2-7, with D possibly matching TRBD1 (6 bases). V was pared by 6 bases and J by 5 bases, with 20 bases between. Germline values: CDR1 LNHDA, CDR2 SQIVND (reference sequence). This CDR3 has 15 residues. The CDR3 spells CASSISQGRGNEQYF. CDR3 nucleotide sequence: TGTGCCAGTAGCATCTCCCAGGGGAGAGGCAACGAGCAGTACTTC. Supplemented by reference TRBV19 and TRBJ2-7, the full variable domain reads DGGITQSPKYLFRKEGQNVTLSCEQNLNHDAMYWYRQDPGQGLRLIYYSQIVNDFQKGDIAEGYSVSREKKESFPLTVTSAQKNPTAFYLCASSISQGRGNEQYFGPGTRLTVT.

The chain combines TRBV20-1 with TRBJ1-5; D remains ambiguous. In germline, CDR1 is DFQATT, CDR2 SNEGSKA (reference sequence). CDR3 length: 13 residues. Trimming took off 6 bases at V and 4 bases at J, with 13 bases between the two ends. CDR3 region: CSAPSTLNQPQHF. CDR3 nucleotide sequence: TGCAGTGCCCCCTCAACGTTAAATCAGCCCCAGCATTTT.

The chain carries TRBV20-1 and TRBJ2-2; 11 nucleotides match TRBD2. CDR3 size: 17 residues. Looked up from germline, CDR1 is DFQATT and CDR2 is SNEGSKA (reference sequence). Unmatched junction bases numbered 3, after V lost 0 bases and J lost 0 bases. CDR3 in DNA: TGCAGTGCTAGAGAACTAGCGGGAGTGTCGAACACCGGGGAGCTGTTTTTT. This encodes CSARELAGVSNTGELFF.

This clonotype was counted only a few times. This chain joins TRBV3-1 and TRBJ2-7; D is tentatively TRBD1 or TRBD2 (7 bases each). There are 16 residues in the CDR3. The ends were cut back, 4 bases at V and 3 bases at J, with 19 bases in the middle. CDR1 LGHDT and CDR2 YNNKEL come from the germline V gene (reference sequence). The CDR3 DNA sequence: TGTGCCAGCAGCCGCGAGGGGGCTAGCGGTCGCTACGAGCAGTACTTC. Its protein product is CASSREGASGRYEQYF.

This clonotype came up a few times. The CDR3 nucleotides read TGTGCCAGCAGGGTTTCACGGGGGGCCGTATACGAGCAGTTCTTC. Translated: CASRVSRGAVYEQFF. The chain is built from TRBV28 and TRBJ2-1; maybe TRBD2 (7 bases). This CDR3 comprises 15 residues. The germline gives CDR1 MDHEN, CDR2 SYDVKM. V lost 6 bases and J 10 bases, leaving 22 bases between the germline ends.

This clonotype was observed a few times. The J gene is TRBJ2-7, the V gene TRBV4-2; 7 positions match TRBD2. This CDR3 has 16 amino acids. Per the germline V gene, CDR1 is LGHNA and CDR2 is YNFKEQ. The J segment lost 0 bases and the V segment lost 0 bases, leaving 5 bases of the junction unmatched. CDR3: CASSQEWGGSSYEQYF. In DNA form, the CDR3 reads TGTGCCAGCAGCCAAGAATGGGGCGGGAGCTCCTACGAGCAGTACTTC.

V is TRBV20-1 and J is TRBJ2-1, with D perhaps TRBD1 (6 bases). The CDR3 consists of 15 residues. Looked up from germline, CDR1 is DFQATT and CDR2 is SNEGSKA (reference sequence). The V and J ends lost 4 bases and 1 base respectively, with 14 bases between them. The CDR3 reads CSAKAGTISYNEQFF. DNA for the CDR3: TGCAGTGCTAAAGCCGGGACAATTTCCTACAATGAGCAGTTCTTC.

This clonotype was seen at least ten times. This sequence joins TRBV20-1 and TRBJ2-7; TRBD1 agrees at 9 bases. This CDR3 is built from 12 residues. J was trimmed by 3 bases and V by 6 bases; bases with no gene match: 3. CDR1 is DFQATT, CDR2 SNEGSKA, per germline (reference sequence). The CDR3, as DNA: TGCAGTGCCAGACAGGGGGGCTACGAGCAGTACTTC. This translates into CSARQGGYEQYF.

This clonotype was picked up a small number of times. The chain links TRBV7-2 to TRBJ2-3; 7 bases agree with TRBD2. The junction had 6 bases not matched to a gene; V was cut back by 1 base and J by 2 bases. The CDR3 runs to 16 residues. Germline V lookup: CDR1 SGHTA, CDR2 FQGNSA. The CDR3 region has the DNA TGTGCCAGCAGCTTAGAGTGGCGGGGGAACACAGATACGCAGTATTTT. Its protein product is CASSLEWRGNTDTQYF.

This clonotype was seen more than once but under ten times. V gene TRBV7-2 combines with J gene TRBJ2-3; a weak D match, TRBD2 (6 bases). Germline V gene data show CDR1 as SGHTA and CDR2 as FQGNSA. The V and J ends lost 4 bases and 2 bases respectively, with 13 bases between them. The CDR3 totals 15 residues. DNA of the CDR3: TGTGCCAGCAGCTACTCCGGGGGAGACACAGATACGCAGTATTTT. Its translation: CASSYSGGDTDTQYF.

J is TRBJ2-1 and V is TRBV4-1; 9 bases align to TRBD2. CDR3 length: 17 amino acids. Germline-derived CDR1 and CDR2 are MGHRA and YSYEKL. V lost 1 base and J lost 3; bases outside the gene matches: 7. The CDR3 here is CASSQGAGGKDYNEQFF. The CDR3 bases are TGCGCCAGCAGCCAAGGAGCGGGGGGAAAGGACTACAATGAGCAGTTCTTC.

This clonotype was seen only a few times. The CDR3 here is CASSGDSLRGYTF. CDR3 in DNA: TGTGCCAGCAGTGGGGACAGTTTGAGAGGCTACACCTTC. The rearrangement joins TRBV2 to TRBJ1-2; 7 nucleotides align to TRBD1. Unmatched junction bases numbered 7, after V lost 4 bases and J lost 8 bases. The CDR3 spans 13 residues. Germline CDR1 and CDR2: SNHLY and FYNNEI.

Only a few counts were recorded for this clonotype. The chain joins TRBV29-1 to TRBJ2-5; TRBD1 matches at 7 bases. V lost 7 bases and J lost 3; bases outside the gene matches: 5. This CDR3 comprises 12 residues. Germline V CDR1 and CDR2: SQVTM, ANQGSEA. The DNA for the CDR3 is TGCAGCGGGGGGACAGTCGAAGAGACCCAGTACTTC. It codes for CSGGTVEETQYF.

There are many counts of this clonotype. The CDR3 spells CASSWGSGEQFF. The CDR3 DNA reads TGTGCCAGCAGCTGGGGTAGCGGTGAGCAGTTCTTC. This chain uses TRBV5-6 with TRBJ2-1; D might be TRBD2 (6 bases). V was cut by 3 bases and J by 9 bases, with 10 bases left in between. CDR3 length: 12 amino acids. The germline CDR1 and CDR2 sequences are SGHDT and YYEEEE.

This clonotype was seen a few times. This sequence joins TRBV9 and TRBJ1-1; D remains unclear. The V end was cut by 4 bases, the J end by 4 bases, with 11 bases between. Germline V gene data show CDR1 as SGDLS and CDR2 as YYNGEE. The CDR3 covers 13 residues. The CDR3 sequence is CASSPPLGTEAFF. The CDR3, as DNA: TGTGCCAGCAGCCCACCGTTGGGCACTGAAGCTTTCTTT.

In this sample, this clonotype turned up a few times. V is TRBV4-2 and J is TRBJ2-3; no clear D. The CDR3 length is 18 residues. The V gene lost 0 bases and the J gene lost 1 base, with 17 bases spanning the gap. Germline-derived CDR1 and CDR2 are LGHNA and YNFKEQ. As DNA, the CDR3 is TGTGCCAGCAGCCAAGATATCAGCGTCAGGCCTGGCACAGATACGCAGTATTTT. Translating gives CASSQDISVRPGTDTQYF.

This clonotype was detected only a few times. The chain uses TRBV2 and TRBJ2-7; 11 bases are shared with TRBD2. V was clipped by 9 bases and J by 7 bases; unmatched bases: 2. The CDR3 has 11 amino acids. CDR1 and CDR2 from the germline V gene are SNHLY and FYNNEI. CDR3 region: CARRLAGEQYF. In nucleotides, the CDR3 is TGTGCCAGGCGACTAGCGGGGGAGCAGTACTTC.

Concerning this clonotype: This could be a read error, since a much larger clone is one nucleotide away. This chain uses TRBV5-1 with TRBJ2-1; TRBD2 agrees at 11 bases. The CDR3 is 15 amino acids. Trimming cost V 2 bases and J 5 bases; bases outside gene matches: 3. Per germline, CDR1 SGHRS and CDR2 YFSETQ. The CDR3 protein is CASSFRLAGNNEQFF. The CDR3 DNA sequence: TGCGCCAGCAGCTTCCGACTAGCGGGGAACAATGAGCAGTTCTTC.

J is TRBJ1-3 and V is TRBV30; maybe TRBD1 (5 bases). V was clipped by 4 bases and J by 0 bases, with 10 bases between them. Germline assignment: CDR1 GTSNPN and CDR2 SVGIG (reference sequence). This CDR3 is 14 amino acids long. The CDR3, as DNA: TGTGCCTGGAATCCGGGGACCTCTGGAAACACCATATATTTT. It encodes CAWNPGTSGNTIYF.

The table lists this clonotype with a few counts. This chain uses TRBV20-1 with TRBJ2-3; D unclear. The CDR3 is 13 amino acids. V lost 2 bases and J lost 0, with 6 bases in between. The V gene's germline CDR1 is DFQATT and CDR2 SNEGSKA (reference sequence). The CDR3 is CSARLISTDTQYF. CDR3 DNA sequence: TGCAGTGCTAGACTTATTAGCACAGATACGCAGTATTTT.

This clonotype showed up many times. The gene calls are TRBV4-3 and TRBJ2-1; TRBD2 matches at 7 bases. V lost 5 bases to trimming and J lost 4 bases; unmatched junction nucleotides: 17. Germline CDR1 and CDR2: LGHNA and YSLEER. CDR3 size: 18 residues. The CDR3 nucleotides are TGCGCCAGCAGCTTCGCGGGGAGGGCCTTTAAGAATTACAATGAGCAGTTCTTC. It is translated as CASSFAGRAFKNYNEQFF.

The chain is built from TRBV20-1 and TRBJ2-1; 9 nucleotides line up with TRBD2. Per germline, CDR1 DFQATT and CDR2 SNEGSKA (reference sequence). The trim removed 3 bases at V and 5 bases at J, leaving 5 bases unmatched. CDR3 size: 14 residues. DNA for the CDR3: TGCAGTGCTAGGTATCTAGCGGGAAACAATGAGCAGTTCTTC. Amino acid sequence: CSARYLAGNNEQFF.

In this sample, this clonotype turned up a few times. The gene calls are TRBV5-1 and TRBJ1-2; D is undetermined. Germline CDR1 reads SGHRS; CDR2 reads YFSETQ. The V end lost 4 bases, the J end lost 0 bases, and 7 bases lay between the germline ends. The CDR3 contains 13 residues. CDR3 nucleotides: TGCGCCAGCAGCACATCTACTAACTATGGCTACACCTTC. Amino acid sequence: CASSTSTNYGYTF.

This clonotype was counted a few times. The gene calls are TRBV20-1 and TRBJ2-1, with TRBD2 matching 8 bases. CDR3 length: 16 residues. Germline trimming cut 6 bases from V and 3 bases from J; bases unmatched to any gene: 13. Germline CDR1 DFQATT, CDR2 SNEGSKA (reference sequence). The CDR3 is CSATKQSGGVYNEQFF. As DNA, the CDR3 is TGCAGTGCAACAAAACAAAGCGGGGGTGTCTACAATGAGCAGTTCTTC.

The J gene is TRBJ1-6, the V gene TRBV20-1; D ambiguous. The CDR3 is 12 amino acids. The germline V gene encodes CDR1 DFQATT and CDR2 SNEGSKA (reference sequence). V lost 3 bases, J lost 9 bases, and 9 bases lay in between. The CDR3 coding sequence is TGCAGTGCTAGGCAGGCGGTTTCACCCCTCCACTTT. This gives the protein CSARQAVSPLHF.

The chain recombines TRBV20-1 with TRBJ2-5, with TRBD2 matching over 8 bases. V shed 3 bases, J shed 4 bases, and the junction held 10 bases outside the gene matches. Germline CDR1 reads DFQATT; CDR2 reads SNEGSKA (reference sequence). This CDR3 has 15 residues. The CDR3 is CSASQSGGLRETQYF. CDR3 in DNA: TGCAGTGCTAGTCAAAGCGGGGGCCTGAGAGAGACCCAGTACTTC.

This clonotype appeared many times. This chain uses TRBV7-2 with TRBJ2-7; no definite D call. V lost 4 bases to trimming and J lost 3 bases, with 7 bases between them. The CDR3 has 12 amino acids. Per the germline V gene, CDR1 is SGHTA and CDR2 is FQGNSA. The CDR3 loop is CASSSLIYEQYF. As DNA, the CDR3 is TGTGCCAGCAGCTCCCTAATCTACGAGCAGTACTTC.

The V call is TRBV7-3, the J call TRBJ2-1; D perhaps matches TRBD2 (6 bases). Between the trimmed V and J ends, which lost 5 bases and 4 bases, there was a span of 30 bases. Germline assignment: CDR1 SGHTA and CDR2 FQGTGA. CDR3 size: 20 residues. The CDR3 protein is CASSATPFDIGSGPYNEQFF. Written as DNA, the CDR3 is TGTGCCAGCAGCGCCACTCCTTTTGATATCGGGAGCGGCCCGTACAATGAGCAGTTCTTC.

CDR3 nucleotide sequence: TGTGCCAGCAGCCTACTGACCACAGATACGCAGTATTTT. Its translation is CASSLLTTDTQYF. The chain combines TRBV12-3 or TRBV12-4 with TRBJ2-3; D call uncertain. Trimming took off 6 bases at V and 2 bases at J, with 9 bases between the two ends. This CDR3 is built from 13 residues.

This clonotype was seen more than once but under ten times. The chain recombines TRBV9 with TRBJ1-1; 11 bases map to TRBD1. The CDR3 runs 17 residues. Trimming took 3 bases from V and 0 from J; bases not matched to a gene: 7. Looked up from germline, CDR1 is SGDLS and CDR2 is YYNGEE. The CDR3 sequence is CASSADRGPLMNTEAFF. CDR3 in DNA: TGTGCCAGCAGCGCGGACAGGGGGCCTTTGATGAACACTGAAGCTTTCTTT.

The genes are TRBV7-2 and TRBJ1-6; TRBD1 agrees at 7 bases. Trimming removed 1 base from V and 9 bases from J; junction bases left unmatched: 6. The CDR3 consists of 15 residues. Germline-derived CDR1 and CDR2 are SGHTA and FQGNSA. CDR3: CASSLVRQGSSPLHF. The CDR3 DNA reads as TGTGCCAGCAGCTTAGTCCGACAGGGAAGTTCACCCCTCCACTTT.